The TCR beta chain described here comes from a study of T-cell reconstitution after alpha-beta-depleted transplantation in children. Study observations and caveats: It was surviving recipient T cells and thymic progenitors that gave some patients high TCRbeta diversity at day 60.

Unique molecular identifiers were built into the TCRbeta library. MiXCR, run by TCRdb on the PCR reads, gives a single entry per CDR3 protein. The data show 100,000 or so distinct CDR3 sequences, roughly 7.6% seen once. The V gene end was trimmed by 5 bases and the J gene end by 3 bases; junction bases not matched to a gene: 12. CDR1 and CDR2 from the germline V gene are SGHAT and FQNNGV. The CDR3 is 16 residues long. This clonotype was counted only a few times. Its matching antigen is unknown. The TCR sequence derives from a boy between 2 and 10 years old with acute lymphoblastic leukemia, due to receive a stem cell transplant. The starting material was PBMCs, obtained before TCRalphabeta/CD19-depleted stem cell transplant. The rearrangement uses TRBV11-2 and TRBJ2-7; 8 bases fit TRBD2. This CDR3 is CASSAVQRGRYYEQYF. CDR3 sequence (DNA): TGTGCCAGCAGCGCAGTCCAGCGGGGGAGATACTACGAGCAGTACTTC.